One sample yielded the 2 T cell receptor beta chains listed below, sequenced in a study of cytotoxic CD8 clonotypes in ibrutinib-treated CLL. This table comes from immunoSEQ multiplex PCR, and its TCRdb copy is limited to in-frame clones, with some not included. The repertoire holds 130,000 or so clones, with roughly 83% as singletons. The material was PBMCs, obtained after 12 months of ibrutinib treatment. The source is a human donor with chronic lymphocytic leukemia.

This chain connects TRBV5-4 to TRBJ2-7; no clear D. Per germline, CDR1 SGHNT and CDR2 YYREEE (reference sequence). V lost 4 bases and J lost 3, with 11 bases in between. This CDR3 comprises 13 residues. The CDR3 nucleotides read TGTGCCAGCAGCAAACCAGACGGCTACGAGCAGTACTTC. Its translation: CASSKPDGYEQYF.

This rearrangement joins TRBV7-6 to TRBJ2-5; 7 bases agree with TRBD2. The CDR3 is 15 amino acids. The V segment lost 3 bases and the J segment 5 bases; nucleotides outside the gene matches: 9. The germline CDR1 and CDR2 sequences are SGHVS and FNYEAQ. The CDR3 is CASSFISGRKETQYF. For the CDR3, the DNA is TGTGCCAGCAGCTTTATTTCCGGGAGGAAGGAGACCCAGTACTTC.